This TCR beta chain comes out of a study of control samples from healthy donors and cancer patients. Generated by immunoSEQ multiplex PCR, the TCRdb table keeps only in-frame clones and is missing some. The table lists about 140,000 clones, about 86% of them singletons. This CDR3 is 14 amino acids long. V lost 4 bases to trimming and J lost 3 bases, with 13 bases between them. The germline V gene encodes CDR1 SNHLY and CDR2 FYNNEI. The rearrangement joins TRBV2 to TRBJ2-7; D possibly corresponds to TRBD1 (6 bases). This clonotype was sampled from a young man in good health. What was sequenced was blood. The DNA of the CDR3 is TGTGCCAGCAGTGGGGGGCGGCCCATCTACGAGCAGTACTTC. Amino acid sequence: CASSGGRPIYEQYF.